The clone carrying this TCR beta chain was counted once. Its antigen is unidentified. Both 60 Vbeta primers and 13 Jbeta primers went into the PCR. Libraries were prepared by immunoSEQ multiplex PCR; TCRdb keeps only in-frame clonotypes and omits some of them. The sample records hundreds of thousands of clones, about 80% being singletons. V trimming: 4 bases; J trimming: 2 bases; junction bases outside the gene matches: 6. Germline V CDR1 and CDR2: SGDLS, YYNGEE. The CDR3 sequence is 15 residues long. This sample was included in a study of cytomegalovirus exposure and HLA in healthy donors. At the level of the study: Inside one of the first data releases sat about 91 million unique TCRs taken from HLA-typed donors.

Findings of the study overall: A later analysis reportedly found that, within productive TCRs, an Asian-associated ancestry cluster had fewer N-insertions than the mean observed across the roughly 730 donors. Other equally common chains were less clonally expanded than HLA-associated TCR beta chains, a later analysis showed.

The sample taken for sequencing was PBMCs. The source is a man in his forties in good health and CMV-seropositive. The gene calls are TRBV9 and TRBJ2-3; TRBD1 matches at 8 bases. The CDR3 sequence: CASSKQGGHTDTQYF. As DNA, the CDR3 is TGTGCCAGCAGCAAACAGGGGGGACACACAGATACGCAGTATTTT.